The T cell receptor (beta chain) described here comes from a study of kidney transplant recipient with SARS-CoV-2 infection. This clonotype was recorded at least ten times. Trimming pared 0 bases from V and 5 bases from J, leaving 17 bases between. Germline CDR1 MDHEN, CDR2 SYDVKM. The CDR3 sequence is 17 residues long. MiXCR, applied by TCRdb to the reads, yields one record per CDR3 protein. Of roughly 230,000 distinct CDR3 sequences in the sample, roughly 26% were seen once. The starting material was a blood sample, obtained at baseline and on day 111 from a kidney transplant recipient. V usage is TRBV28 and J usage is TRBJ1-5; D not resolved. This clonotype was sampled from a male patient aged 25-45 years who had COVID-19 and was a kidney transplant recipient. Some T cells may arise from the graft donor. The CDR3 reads CASSLWGAFGSDQPQHF. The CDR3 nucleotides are TGTGCCAGCAGTTTATGGGGCGCTTTTGGATCCGATCAGCCCCAGCATTTT.